This is a list of T cell receptor beta chains from one sample in a study of vaccination effects on CD4 cells after COVID-19. These receptors are not linked to any known antigen. Data came from immunoSEQ multiplex PCR; TCRdb stores just in-frame clones and leaves some out. In the table there are fewer than 85,000 clones, approximately 76% of which are singletons. This specimen consisted of CD4+ T cells from PBMCs cultured with HCoV-OC43 spike peptides, obtained after COVID-19 vaccination. These receptors were taken from a human donor who received a COVID-19 vaccine. CDR3s include the opening cysteine and the closing phenylalanine or tryptophan. The D gene is left open where the match is weak. Size tells how often a clone was seen (once, few, many) or the class of an expanded clone, and some rows leave it out.

J: TRBJ1-1; D: .; size: .; V: TRBV19; DNA: TGTGCCAGTAGTATAGTAAAGGACCTCCCCCCAGGAGGGAACACTGAAGCTTTCTTT; CDR3: CASSIVKDLPPGGNTEAFF
J: TRBJ1-6; D: .; size: few; V: TRBV18; DNA: TGTGCCAGCTCACCTAGCCAGCTAGATTCACCCCTCCACTTT; CDR3: CASSPSQLDSPLHF
J: TRBJ2-3; D: TRBD1; size: .; V: TRBV24-1; DNA: TGTGCCACCAGTGGGGGACAGTTCCCTAGCACAGATACGCAGTATTTT; CDR3: CATSGGQFPSTDTQYF
J: TRBJ1-2; D: .; size: .; V: TRBV11-2; DNA: TGTGCCAGCAGCTACACCGGAGGGGATGGCTACACCTTC; CDR3: CASSYTGGDGYTF
J: TRBJ1-1; D: TRBD1; size: .; V: TRBV5-1; DNA: TGCGCCAGCAGCTCGGGACAGGTGAACACTGAAGCTTTCTTT; CDR3: CASSSGQVNTEAFF
J: TRBJ1-1; D: .; size: once; V: TRBV5-1; DNA: TGCGCCAGCAGCTCCACAACACCGACAGATTACACTGAAGCTTTCTTT; CDR3: CASSSTTPTDYTEAFF
J: TRBJ2-5; D: TRBD2; size: .; V: TRBV15; DNA: TGTGCCACCAGCAAGGGCAGCGGGGGGGAGACCCAGTACTTC; CDR3: CATSKGSGGETQYF
J: TRBJ2-5; D: .; size: .; V: TRBV6-6; DNA: TGTGCCAGCAGTATGGCGGAGACCCAGTACTTC; CDR3: CASSMAETQYF
J: TRBJ2-1; D: TRBD2; size: .; V: TRBV18; DNA: TGTGCCAGCTCAACCGGGACTAGCGGGGGAAATGAGCAGTTCTTC; CDR3: CASSTGTSGGNEQFF
J: TRBJ2-1; D: .; size: .; V: TRBV7-2; DNA: TGTGCCAGCAGCTTAGCTCGGGGGTTTTCTTTCTTC; CDR3: CASSLARGFSFF
J: TRBJ2-1; D: .; size: .; V: TRBV7-2; DNA: TGTGCCAGCAGCAACCGACTACCCGTGGTAGATGAGCAGTTCTTC; CDR3: CASSNRLPVVDEQFF
J: TRBJ2-5; D: .; size: .; V: TRBV6-2/TRBV6-3; DNA: TGTGCCAGCAGTTATCCGAGCGAGACCCAGTACTTC; CDR3: CASSYPSETQYF
J: TRBJ1-1; D: TRBD1; size: .; V: TRBV6-6; DNA: TGTGCCAGCAGCCGACAGGGGAACACTGAAGCTTTCTTT; CDR3: CASSRQGNTEAFF
J: TRBJ2-5; D: TRBD1; size: .; V: TRBV7-6; DNA: TGTGCCAGCAGCCCGACAGGGATCCGGGAGACCCAGTACTTC; CDR3: CASSPTGIRETQYF
J: TRBJ2-1; D: .; size: .; V: TRBV7-3; DNA: TGTGCCAGCAGCTTGACGGGCTATACCTACAATGAGCAGTTCTTC; CDR3: CASSLTGYTYNEQFF
J: TRBJ2-5; D: .; size: .; V: TRBV6-6; DNA: TGTGCCAGCAGTTACGCGGGGAAAGAGACCCAGTACTTC; CDR3: CASSYAGKETQYF
J: TRBJ2-2; D: TRBD1; size: .; V: TRBV2; DNA: TGTGCCAGCAGTCCTCAGGGGGCAGCCGGGGAGCTGTTTTTT; CDR3: CASSPQGAAGELFF
J: TRBJ2-5; D: TRBD1; size: .; V: TRBV19; DNA: TGTGCCAGTAGTATTGACAGGGGGCGTGAGACCCAGTACTTC; CDR3: CASSIDRGRETQYF
J: TRBJ2-2; D: TRBD2; size: few; V: TRBV4-1; DNA: TGCGCCAGCAGCCAACTGACCGGACTAGCGGGAAACACCGGGGAGCTGTTTTTT; CDR3: CASSQLTGLAGNTGELFF
J: TRBJ2-3; D: TRBD2; size: .; V: TRBV19; DNA: TGTGCCAGTAGAAGCCGGGGGGGAGCGATTACAGATACGCAGTATTTT; CDR3: CASRSRGGAITDTQYF
J: TRBJ2-1; D: TRBD2; size: .; V: TRBV10-3; DNA: TGTGCCATCAGTGAGTCCGGGGGGGCTAGAAATGAGCAGTTCTTC; CDR3: CAISESGGARNEQFF
J: TRBJ2-3; D: .; size: .; V: TRBV7-3; DNA: TGTGCCAGCAGCTTAGAACGAGGTGATGCAGATACGCAGTATTTT; CDR3: CASSLERGDADTQYF
J: TRBJ2-2; D: TRBD1; size: .; V: TRBV18; DNA: TGTGCCAGCTCACCAGGGACAGGGGCCACCGGGGAGCTGTTTTTT; CDR3: CASSPGTGATGELFF
J: TRBJ1-2; D: TRBD1; size: .; V: TRBV6-5; DNA: TGTGCCAGCACCAATCACAGGGGGAAAGGCTACACCTTC; CDR3: CASTNHRGKGYTF
J: TRBJ1-5; D: TRBD1; size: once; V: TRBV5-8; DNA: TGTGCCAGCAGCGTCGGACAGGGGGCCGGGAGCAATCAGCCCCAGCATTTT; CDR3: CASSVGQGAGSNQPQHF
J: TRBJ1-1; D: .; size: .; V: TRBV6-5; DNA: TGTGCCAGCAGTTACAGGTGGATCACTGAAGCTTTCTTT; CDR3: CASSYRWITEAFF
J: TRBJ1-1; D: .; size: .; V: TRBV18; DNA: TGTGCCAGCTCATCAAACTCGGGGAACACTGAAGCTTTCTTT; CDR3: CASSSNSGNTEAFF
J: TRBJ2-5; D: TRBD1; size: .; V: TRBV6-5; DNA: TGTGCCAGCAGCTGGACAGCAGGGGGAGAGACCCAGTACTTC; CDR3: CASSWTAGGETQYF
J: TRBJ1-1; D: .; size: .; V: TRBV12-5; DNA: TGTGCTAGTGGTTTGGTAGGAGCGAACACTGAAGCTTTCTTT; CDR3: CASGLVGANTEAFF
J: TRBJ2-5; D: .; size: .; V: TRBV6-5; DNA: TGTGCCAGCAGGCTTTCCAGGGAGACCCAGTACTTC; CDR3: CASRLSRETQYF
J: TRBJ2-3; D: .; size: .; V: TRBV5-1; DNA: TGCGCCAGCAGCTTGTTGTCCGGTCCTAGCACAGATACGCAGTATTTT; CDR3: CASSLLSGPSTDTQYF
J: TRBJ1-4; D: TRBD1; size: .; V: TRBV24-1; DNA: TGTGCCACCGCGACAGGGAGGGGTGAAAAACTGTTTTTT; CDR3: CATATGRGEKLFF
J: TRBJ1-2; D: TRBD1; size: .; V: TRBV5-1; DNA: TGCGCCAGCAGCTCGGACAGGGTGGTCGGCTACACCTTC; CDR3: CASSSDRVVGYTF
J: TRBJ1-1; D: TRBD1; size: .; V: TRBV2; DNA: TGTGCCAGCACCGGGCAGGGGGCTTTCACTGAAGCTTTCTTT; CDR3: CASTGQGAFTEAFF
J: TRBJ2-2; D: .; size: few; V: TRBV3-1/TRBV3-2; DNA: TGTGCCAGCAGCCGCCTACTGAGCGACACCGGGGAGCTGTTTTTT; CDR3: CASSRLLSDTGELFF
J: TRBJ1-2; D: .; size: .; V: TRBV9; DNA: TGTGCCAGCAGCGTAGGGGGGAAAGGCCCCTATGGCTACACCTTC; CDR3: CASSVGGKGPYGYTF
J: TRBJ2-5; D: .; size: .; V: TRBV29-1; DNA: TGCAGTGCCCGGGGCAACCAAGAGACCCAGTACTTC; CDR3: CSARGNQETQYF
J: TRBJ1-6; D: TRBD1; size: .; V: TRBV24-1; DNA: TGTGCCACCAGTGAAAAGACAGGGTGGTGGAATTCACCCCTCCACTTT; CDR3: CATSEKTGWWNSPLHF
J: TRBJ2-3; D: TRBD2; size: .; V: TRBV7-8; DNA: TGTGCCAGCAGCGATACCGGGACTAGCGTAGATACGCAGTATTTT; CDR3: CASSDTGTSVDTQYF
J: TRBJ2-1; D: .; size: .; V: TRBV24-1; DNA: TGTGCCACCAGTGAGAGACTAGTAAGAGAGCAGTTCTTC; CDR3: CATSERLVREQFF
J: TRBJ1-4; D: .; size: .; V: TRBV5-6; DNA: TGTGCCAGCAGCTCCAAATCCGGGGGTCAGGAGAAAAAACTGTTTTTT; CDR3: CASSSKSGGQEKKLFF
J: TRBJ1-1; D: .; size: .; V: TRBV3-1/TRBV3-2; DNA: TGTGCCAGCAGCCAACTGAGCACTGAAGCTTTCTTT; CDR3: CASSQLSTEAFF
J: TRBJ1-2; D: TRBD1; size: few; V: TRBV18; DNA: TGTGCCAGCTCACCCGACAGGGAGGATGGCTACACCTTC; CDR3: CASSPDREDGYTF
J: TRBJ2-6; D: TRBD2; size: few; V: TRBV7-2; DNA: TGTGCCAGTCGGGAGGGGTCCGGGGCCAACGTCCTGACTTTC; CDR3: CASREGSGANVLTF
J: TRBJ1-4; D: .; size: .; V: TRBV5-1; DNA: TGCGCCAGCAGCTTCGGTGAAACTAATGAAAAACTGTTTTTT; CDR3: CASSFGETNEKLFF
J: TRBJ1-1; D: .; size: few; V: TRBV6-5; DNA: TGTGCCAGCAGCCCATTAAGTACAGGGAACACTGAAGCTTTCTTT; CDR3: CASSPLSTGNTEAFF
J: TRBJ2-5; D: .; size: once; V: TRBV12-3/TRBV12-4; DNA: TGTGCCAGCGGTCGAGGCTACCAAGAGACCCAGTACTTC; CDR3: CASGRGYQETQYF
J: TRBJ2-5; D: TRBD1; size: .; V: TRBV7-2; DNA: TGTGCCAGCAGCCTTGACAGGGGACAGACCCAGTACTTC; CDR3: CASSLDRGQTQYF
J: TRBJ1-1; D: .; size: .; V: TRBV6-5; DNA: TGTGCCAGCACCCCAATGGTTGGTGAAGCTTTCTTT; CDR3: CASTPMVGEAFF
J: TRBJ1-1; D: TRBD1; size: .; V: TRBV19; DNA: TGTGCCAGTAGCCCTGGACAGGGTGAGGTAGGCACTGAAGCTTTCTTT; CDR3: CASSPGQGEVGTEAFF
J: TRBJ2-3; D: .; size: .; V: TRBV7-2; DNA: TGTGCCAGCAGCCCTACACGGACCACAGATACGCAGTATTTT; CDR3: CASSPTRTTDTQYF
J: TRBJ1-3; D: .; size: .; V: TRBV9; DNA: TGTGCCAGCAGCGACAGCCGCTCTGGAAACACCATATATTTT; CDR3: CASSDSRSGNTIYF
J: TRBJ1-1; D: .; size: once; V: TRBV28; DNA: TGTGCCAGCAGTTTTTGGTCCACTGAAGCTTTCTTT; CDR3: CASSFWSTEAFF